This T cell receptor (beta chain) was sequenced in a study of OX40 agonist ivuxolimab in advanced cancers. V gave up 0 bases and J gave up 4 bases; unmatched junction bases: 16. Germline V gene sequence: CDR1 MGHRA, CDR2 YSYEKL. The CDR3 runs 20 residues. Comment on this clone: The antigen remains unidentified.

Some clones are missing from TCRdb's copy, which holds only in-frame ones; the method was immunoSEQ multiplex PCR. Of around 29,000 clones listed, 80% to 95% are singletons. General study results and limits: In general, CD8+ T cells held more expanded clones than CD4+ did, on average. The CD4+ and CD8+ T cells in the blood had expanded clonally by week 6 at 0.1 to 3.0 mg/kg.

The sample here was CD4+ or CD8+ T cells sorted from blood, taken in a trial of the OX40 agonist ivuxolimab. This TCR was sampled from an adult with an advanced solid tumor such as melanoma, head and neck, liver or kidney cancer. The chain couples TRBV4-1 to TRBJ2-1; 9 bases are a match to TRBD1. The CDR3, as DNA: TGCGCCAGCAGCCAAGATCACCTTACAGGGGGCGGAGTGGGGTACAATGAGCAGTTCTTC. Its protein product is CASSQDHLTGGGVGYNEQFF.